The 9 T cell receptor beta chains listed next were all sequenced from one sample in a study of T cells in Graves' hyperthyroidism and ophthalmopathy. Amplification of TCR beta CDR3 regions used RNA as the template. The HTBI set primed first-round TCR CDR3 RT-PCR. TCRdb recomputed calls from the multiplex PCR reads with MiXCR, one row per CDR3 protein. The data hold roughly 500,000 distinct CDR3 sequences, with approximately 23% observed a single time. Specimen: blood. These receptors all come from a woman aged 70-85 years with Graves' ophthalmopathy.

This clonotype has only a few counts. The chain uses TRBV27 and TRBJ1-4; weak D call: TRBD1 (6 bases). V lost 6 bases to trimming and J lost 3 bases, with 11 bases between them. Per the germline V gene, CDR1 is MNHEY and CDR2 is SMNVEV (reference sequence). The CDR3 runs to 14 residues. The CDR3 sequence is CASSSGTSNEKLFF. The CDR3, as DNA: TGTGCCAGCAGCTCCGGGACATCTAATGAAAAACTGTTTTTT.

This clonotype was counted at least ten times. This chain uses TRBV7-3 with TRBJ2-2; D may match TRBD1 or TRBD2 (5 bases each). V shed 3 bases and J shed 6 bases, with 8 bases lying between them. Germline CDR1 is SGHTA and CDR2 is FQGTGA. The CDR3 is 13 amino acids. For the CDR3, the DNA is TGTGCCAGCAGCTTCATGGGGGCCGGGGAGCTGTTTTTT. Translation gives CASSFMGAGELFF.

This clonotype was seen repeatedly, ten times or more. The rearrangement uses TRBV28 and TRBJ2-3; D may be TRBD2 (6 bases). The CDR3 has 15 residues. V was shortened by 3 bases and J by 5 bases, with 15 bases between the two germline ends. Germline assignment: CDR1 MDHEN and CDR2 SYDVKM. The CDR3 region is CASSFPRELGDTQYF. DNA for the CDR3: TGTGCCAGCAGTTTTCCGCGGGAATTAGGAGATACGCAGTATTTT.

This clonotype was observed a handful of times. The chain has TRBV7-9 and TRBJ2-7; D may be TRBD1 (6 bases). Trimming shortened V by 5 bases and J by 4 bases, and 15 bases separated the two germline ends. The germline V gene encodes CDR1 SEHNR and CDR2 FQNEAQ (reference sequence). There are 14 residues in the CDR3. CDR3 protein: CASSESGTTYEQYF. CDR3 DNA sequence: TGTGCCAGCAGCGAGAGTGGGACAACTTACGAGCAGTACTTC.

This clonotype appeared a few times. The chain is built from TRBV27 and TRBJ2-7; D is perhaps TRBD2 (6 bases). Germline assignment: CDR1 MNHEY and CDR2 SMNVEV (reference sequence). The CDR3 length is 15 residues. V lost 6 bases and J 7 bases, leaving 22 bases between the germline ends. The CDR3 coding sequence is TGTGCCAGCAGCAATACGGGCGGGGCCTCGGGGGAGCAGTACTTC. It translates to CASSNTGGASGEQYF.

The chain joins TRBV12-3 or TRBV12-4 to TRBJ2-7, with 14 bases aligning to TRBD2. J lost 6 bases, V lost 1 base, and 5 bases had no gene match. The CDR3 is made up of 16 amino acids. The CDR3 loop is CASSLGLAGGRVEQYF. CDR3 coding DNA: TGTGCCAGCAGTTTAGGACTAGCGGGAGGGCGGGTCGAGCAGTACTTC.

This clonotype was seen repeatedly, ten times or more. The chain uses TRBV12-3 or TRBV12-4 and TRBJ1-4; D gene unclear. The V and J ends lost 7 bases and 4 bases respectively, with 10 bases between them. The CDR3 extends over 13 amino acids. The CDR3 region is CASTNDNNEKLFF. CDR3 DNA sequence: TGTGCCAGCACTAACGACAATAATGAAAAACTGTTTTTT.

The rearrangement joins TRBV6-1 to TRBJ2-3; the D call may be TRBD1 or TRBD2 (6 bases each). CDR1 and CDR2 from the germline V gene are MNHNS and SASEGT. The CDR3 contains 13 residues. CDR3 coding DNA: TGTGTCGGGGGCTATACTAGCACAGATACGCAGTATTTT. Residues: CVGGYTSTDTQYF.

This clonotype was seen repeatedly, ten times or more. The chain couples TRBV2 to TRBJ2-7; 10 nucleotides match TRBD2. The CDR3 covers 15 residues. V gave up 1 base and J gave up 1 base; unmatched junction bases: 1. CDR1 is SNHLY, CDR2 FYNNEI, per germline. CDR3 region: CASSEGLAGSYEQYF. The CDR3 nucleotides are TGTGCCAGCAGTGAAGGACTAGCGGGTTCCTACGAGCAGTACTTC.